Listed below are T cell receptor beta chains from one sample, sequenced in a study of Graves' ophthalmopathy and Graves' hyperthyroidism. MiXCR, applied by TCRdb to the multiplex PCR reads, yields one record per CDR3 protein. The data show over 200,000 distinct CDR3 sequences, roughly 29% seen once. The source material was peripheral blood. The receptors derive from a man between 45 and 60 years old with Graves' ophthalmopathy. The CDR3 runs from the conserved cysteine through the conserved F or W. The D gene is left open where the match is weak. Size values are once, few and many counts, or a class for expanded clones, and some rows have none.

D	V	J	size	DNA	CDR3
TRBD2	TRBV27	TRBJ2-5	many	TGTGCCAGCAGTTTATCCCTAGCGGGAGGGCCTGAGACCCAGTACTTC	CASSLSLAGGPETQYF
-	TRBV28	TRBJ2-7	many	TGTGCCAGCAGTTCTGCTCGACAGGTTAACGAGCAGTACTTC	CASSSARQVNEQYF
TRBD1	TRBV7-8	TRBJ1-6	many	TGTGCCAGCAGCGACGGGACAGGGTCTGATTCACCCCTCCACTTT	CASSDGTGSDSPLHF
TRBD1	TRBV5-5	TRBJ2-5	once	TGTGCCAGCAGCTACGGGACAGGGGCCCTAGGAGAGACCCAGTACTTC	CASSYGTGALGETQYF
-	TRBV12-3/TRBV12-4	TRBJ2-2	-	TGTGCCAGCAGCGTTAGGGCCGGGGAGCTGTTTTTT	CASSVRAGELFF
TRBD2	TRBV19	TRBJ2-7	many	TGTGCCAGTAGCCCGGATGCGGGAGGATTCTACGAGCAGTACTTC	CASSPDAGGFYEQYF
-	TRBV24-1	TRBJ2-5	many	TGTGCCACCAGCGCACAAGATCATGACGCCCAGTACTTC	CATSAQDHDAQYF
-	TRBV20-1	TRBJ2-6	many	TGCAGTGCTAGAGGGACATCGTACGTCCTGACTTTC	CSARGTSYVLTF
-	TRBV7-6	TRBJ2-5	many	TGTGCCAGCAGCTTAGTGGGGCAGTACCAAGAGACCCAGTACTTC	CASSLVGQYQETQYF
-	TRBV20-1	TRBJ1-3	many	TGCAGTGCTAGAGATTTGGGATCTGGAAACACCATATATTTT	CSARDLGSGNTIYF
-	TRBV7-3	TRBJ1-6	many	TGTGCCAGCAGCTCCGGACGGGAAAATTCACCCCTCCACTTT	CASSSGRENSPLHF
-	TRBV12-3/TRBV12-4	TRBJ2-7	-	TGTGCCAGCAGTAATCAATCCCCCTACGAGCAGTACTTC	CASSNQSPYEQYF
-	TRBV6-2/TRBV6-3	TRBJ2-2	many	TGTGCCAGCAGTTACTCGACCGGGGGCACCGGGGAGCTGTTTTTT	CASSYSTGGTGELFF
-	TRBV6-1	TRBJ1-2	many	TGTGCCAGCAGCCAGAGGACTAACTATGGCTACACCTTC	CASSQRTNYGYTF
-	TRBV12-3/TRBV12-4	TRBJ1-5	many	TGTGCCAGCAGCCGACAGCTTGGATATCAGCCCCAGCATTTT	CASSRQLGYQPQHF
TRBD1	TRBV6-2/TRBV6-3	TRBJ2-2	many	TGTGCCAGCATTCCAGCCGGGACAGGGACCACCGGGGAGCTGTTTTTT	CASIPAGTGTTGELFF
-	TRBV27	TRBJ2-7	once	TGTGCCAGCAGTGACCGGGACCCCAGGCACGAGCAGTACTTC	CASSDRDPRHEQYF
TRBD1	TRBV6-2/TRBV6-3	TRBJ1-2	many	TGTGCCAGCAGTCCCAGGACAGGAGGAGGCTACACCTTC	CASSPRTGGGYTF
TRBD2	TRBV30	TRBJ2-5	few	TGTGCCTGGAGTGCCCCAAGCGGGAGACTGGAGACCCAGTACTTC	CAWSAPSGRLETQYF
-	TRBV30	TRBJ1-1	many	TGTGCCTGGATTCGGGGGGGAACTGAAGCTTTCTTT	CAWIRGGTEAFF
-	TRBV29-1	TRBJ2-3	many	TGCAGCGTTGAAGATCTTCAGGGTTCGTTGGATTTT	CSVEDLQGSLDF
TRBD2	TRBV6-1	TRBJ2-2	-	TGTGCCAGCAAGGATTTAGCGGGAGAAACCGGGGAGCTGTTTTTT	CASKDLAGETGELFF
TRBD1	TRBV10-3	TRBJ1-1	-	TGTGCCATCAGGCCCGGGACAGGGATTGAAGCTTTCTTT	CAIRPGTGIEAFF
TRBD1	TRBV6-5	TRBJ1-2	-	TGTGCCAGCAGTTACGCCCGGGACAGCGTACGTGGCTACACCTTC	CASSYARDSVRGYTF
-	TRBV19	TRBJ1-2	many	TGTGCCAGTAGGGGCCAGGGAACAATCTATGGCTACACCTTC	CASRGQGTIYGYTF
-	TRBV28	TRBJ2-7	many	TGTGCCAGCAGCAGCCCGGTGGGGAGGCACGAGCAGTACTTC	CASSSPVGRHEQYF
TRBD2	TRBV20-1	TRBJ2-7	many	TGCAGTGCCTCTGGGACTAGCGCTCGCTACGAGCAGTACTTC	CSASGTSARYEQYF
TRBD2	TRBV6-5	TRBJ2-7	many	TGTGCCAGCAGGGCCCCGGGGGGGGCGACCTACGAGCAGTACTTC	CASRAPGGATYEQYF
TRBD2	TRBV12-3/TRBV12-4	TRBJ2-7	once	TGTGCCAGCAAACTGGGACTAGCGGGGGCCTACGAGCAGTACTTC	CASKLGLAGAYEQYF
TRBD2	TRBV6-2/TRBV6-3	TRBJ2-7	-	TGTGCCAGCAGTTACTCGTCCGGGGGGCGCAAGACTAGCGGGAGGTACGAGCAGTACTTC	CASSYSSGGRKTSGRYEQYF
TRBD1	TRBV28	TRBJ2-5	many	TGTGCCAGTCAGCCTCTAGGACAGGGTCGAGAGACCCAGTACTTC	CASQPLGQGRETQYF
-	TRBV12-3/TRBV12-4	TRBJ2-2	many	TGTGCCAGCAGTTTGGGGGTCACCGGGGAGCTGTTTTTT	CASSLGVTGELFF
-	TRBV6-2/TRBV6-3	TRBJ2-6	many	TGTGCCAGCAGTAGGGGTGTAACTGGGGCCAACGTCCTGACTTTC	CASSRGVTGANVLTF
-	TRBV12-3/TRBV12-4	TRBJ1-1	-	TGTGCCAGCAGTGGGTCAGTGGGTGAAGCTTTCTTT	CASSGSVGEAFF
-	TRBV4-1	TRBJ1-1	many	TGCGCCAGCAGCCAAGTCCCTGATTGGAATGAAGCTTTCTTT	CASSQVPDWNEAFF
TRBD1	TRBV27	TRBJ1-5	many	TGTGCCAGCAGGTCAGGGGGGAGCAATCAGCCCCAGCATTTT	CASRSGGSNQPQHF
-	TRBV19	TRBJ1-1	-	TGTGCCAGTAGTATAGAAAGGCAGAAGAACACTGAAGCTTTCTTT	CASSIERQKNTEAFF
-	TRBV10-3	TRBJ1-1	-	TGTGCCATCAGTGAGAGCGATGGCGCTGAAGCTTTCTTT	CAISESDGAEAFF
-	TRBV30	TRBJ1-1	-	TGTGCCTGCTATATAACAGGTGGTGGGACTGAAGCTTTCTTT	CACYITGGGTEAFF
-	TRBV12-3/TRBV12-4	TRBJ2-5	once	TGTGCCAGCAGTTGGGCCCCTGGGGAGACCCAGTACTTC	CASSWAPGETQYF
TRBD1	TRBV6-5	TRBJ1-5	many	TGTGCCAGCAGGGGCCTTACAGGGGCGAGCAATCAGCCCCAGCATTTT	CASRGLTGASNQPQHF
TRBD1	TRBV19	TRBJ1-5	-	TGTGCCAGTAGTACTGGGACAGGAGGCAATCAGCCCCAGCATTTT	CASSTGTGGNQPQHF
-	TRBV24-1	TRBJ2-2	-	TGTGCCACCAGTGATTTTCGGGGGCGAGGGTTCGGGGAGCTGTTTTTT	CATSDFRGRGFGELFF